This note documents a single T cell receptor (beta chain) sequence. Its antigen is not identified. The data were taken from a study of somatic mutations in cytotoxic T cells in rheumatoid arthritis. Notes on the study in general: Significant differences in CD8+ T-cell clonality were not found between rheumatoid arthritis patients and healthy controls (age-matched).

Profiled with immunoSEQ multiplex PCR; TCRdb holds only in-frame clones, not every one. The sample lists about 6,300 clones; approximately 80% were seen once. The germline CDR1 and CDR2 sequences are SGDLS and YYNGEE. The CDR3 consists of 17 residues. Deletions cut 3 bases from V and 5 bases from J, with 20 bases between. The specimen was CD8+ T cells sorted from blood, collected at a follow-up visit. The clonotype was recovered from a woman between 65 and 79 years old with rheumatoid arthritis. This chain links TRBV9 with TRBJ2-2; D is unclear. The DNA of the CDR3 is TGTGCCAGCAGCGGTGATGGGGTCCACCCCCGGACCGGGGAGCTGTTTTTT. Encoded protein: CASSGDGVHPRTGELFF.